The rows below give T cell receptor beta chains drawn from one sample of a study of cytomegalovirus exposure and HLA in healthy donors. Method: immunoSEQ multiplex PCR; TCRdb's copy keeps in-frame clones and lacks some. Here the sample spans 95,000 to 150,000 clones, 78% being singletons. The material sequenced was PBMCs. Every receptor here comes from a man aged 25-45 years in good health and CMV-seropositive. Both conserved end residues are part of each CDR3. D genes are given only for firm matches. Size tells how often a clone was seen (once, few, many) or the class of an expanded clone, and some rows leave it out.

j_call d_call clone_size v_call cdr3_aa cdr3_nt
TRBJ2-1 TRBD2 - TRBV5-8 CASSRGLAGGPLYNEQFF TGTGCCAGCAGCAGGGGACTGGCGGGAGGGCCGTTGTACAATGAGCAGTTCTTC
TRBJ2-7 TRBD2 - TRBV10-3 CAISGTSSYEQYF TGTGCCATCAGTGGGACTAGCAGTTACGAGCAGTACTTC
TRBJ2-7 TRBD2 - TRBV6-5 CASSYGRGRGYEQYF TGTGCCAGCAGTTACGGCCGCGGGAGAGGTTACGAGCAGTACTTC
TRBJ2-7 TRBD2 - TRBV4-3 CASSSREARGEQYF TGCGCCAGCAGCTCCCGGGAGGCCCGAGGCGAGCAGTACTTC
TRBJ2-1 TRBD2 - TRBV29-1 CSGRTSGASSYNEQFF TGCAGCGGGCGGACTAGCGGCGCCAGCTCCTACAATGAGCAGTTCTTC
TRBJ1-2 - once TRBV7-2 CASSPTAPVRGGGYTF TGTGCCAGCAGTCCCACCGCACCGGTACGGGGAGGTGGCTACACCTTC
TRBJ2-1 - few TRBV25-1 CASGASQQFF TGTGCCAGTGGAGCTAGTCAGCAGTTCTTC
TRBJ2-7 - few TRBV5-8 CASSWGPTSYEQYF TGTGCCAGCAGCTGGGGCCCCACCTCCTACGAGCAGTACTTC
TRBJ2-1 TRBD2 - TRBV29-1 CSVESPRTSGLYEQFF TGCAGCGTTGAATCGCCTCGGACTAGCGGCCTCTATGAGCAGTTCTTC
TRBJ2-1 TRBD2 - TRBV6-1 CASSEPTSLGGGYNEQFF TGTGCCAGCAGTGAACCGACCAGCCTCGGCGGGGGTTACAATGAGCAGTTCTTC
TRBJ1-2 - - TRBV4-1 CASSQAQGYGYGYTF TGCGCCAGCAGCCAAGCGCAGGGGTACGGCTATGGCTACACCTTC
TRBJ1-3 TRBD1 - TRBV28 CASSSPQGAVGNTIYF TGTGCCAGCAGTTCCCCACAGGGGGCAGTCGGAAACACCATATATTTT
TRBJ2-1 TRBD1 few TRBV7-2 CASSLEGYTGVEQFF TGTGCCAGCAGCTTAGAGGGTTATACAGGGGTAGAGCAGTTCTTC
TRBJ1-4 - - TRBV11-2 CASSWGGSNEKLFF TGTGCCAGCAGTTGGGGGGGCTCTAATGAAAAACTGTTTTTT
TRBJ1-1 - - TRBV27 CASSTGHTEAFF TGTGCCAGCAGTACAGGGCACACTGAAGCTTTCTTT
TRBJ2-5 - - TRBV28 CASSSPALEETQYF TGTGCCAGCAGTTCCCCCGCCCTCGAGGAGACCCAGTACTTC
TRBJ2-6 - few TRBV5-1 CASSLVGISVSGANVLTF TGCGCCAGCAGCTTGGTCGGGATATCGGTGTCTGGGGCCAACGTCCTGACTTTC
TRBJ2-1 TRBD2 once TRBV30 CAWSEMGEGRNNEQFF TGTGCCTGGAGTGAGATGGGGGAGGGGAGAAACAATGAGCAGTTCTTC
TRBJ1-1 - once TRBV6-6 CASSPRAPNTEAFF TGTGCCAGCAGTCCCAGGGCACCGAACACTGAAGCTTTCTTT
TRBJ1-1 TRBD1 - TRBV4-2 CASSQEGQGGTEAFF TGTGCCAGCAGCCAAGAAGGGCAGGGGGGTACTGAAGCTTTCTTT
TRBJ2-1 TRBD2 - TRBV7-2 CASSSGLAGLHEQFF TGTGCCAGCAGCTCCGGGCTAGCGGGATTACATGAGCAGTTCTTC
TRBJ2-5 TRBD2 - TRBV4-1 CASSPLTSGSSQETQYF TGCGCCAGCAGCCCACTGACTAGCGGGAGTTCGCAAGAGACCCAGTACTTC
TRBJ2-5 - - TRBV18 CASSPGELTQYF TGTGCCAGCTCACCAGGGGAGTTGACCCAGTACTTC
TRBJ2-1 TRBD2 - TRBV7-8 CASSLASLAGGQGEQFF TGTGCCAGCAGCTTAGCGTCCCTAGCGGGAGGGCAAGGTGAGCAGTTCTTC
TRBJ1-2 - - TRBV4-3 CASSQDPPPGDRYTF TGCGCCAGCAGCCAAGACCCGCCCCCAGGTGACCGCTACACCTTC
TRBJ2-3 - - TRBV5-4 CAVTGGRTSTDTQYF TGTGCCGTCACGGGGGGCCGAACTAGCACAGATACGCAGTATTTT